This passage covers 3 T cell receptor beta chains from one sample sequenced in a study of vaccination and CD4 T cells after COVID-19. The Oncomine TCR Beta short-read assay sequenced DNA from cultured CD4+ T cells. TCRdb ran MiXCR on the PCR reads and lists one entry per CDR3 protein. The sample lists 7,500 to 8,500 distinct CDR3 sequences, over 60% occurring once. Described treatment: approximately nine-day PBMC culture with coronavirus spike peptide pools or control peptides (ViraFEST assay). Antigen specificity for these receptors is unknown. Sequenced material: CD4+ T cells from blood, cultured in vitro. These TCRs come from a human donor who had recovered from COVID-19.

A remark on this clonotype: At one end, the junction sequence differs from germline, possibly due to a read error. The chain links TRBV7-7 to TRBJ2-5, with 10 bases matching TRBD1. The CDR3 sequence is 16 residues long. Germline CDR1 is SSHAT and CDR2 is FNYEAQ (reference sequence). The CDR3 coding sequence is TGTGCTAGCAGCCGGGGACAGGGGCGCGCGTTAGAGACCCAGTACTTC. It encodes CASSRGQGRALETQYF.

V is TRBV20-1 and J is TRBJ1-2; 10 bases fit TRBD1. The CDR3 is 12 residues long. With V trimmed by 7 bases and J by 8 bases, 7 bases remained unmatched. Germline V gene sequence: CDR1 DFQATT, CDR2 SNEGSKA (reference sequence). The CDR3 region is CSVGQGERGYTF. CDR3 sequence (DNA): TGCAGTGTCGGACAGGGGGAACGGGGCTACACCTTC.

A few counts support this clonotype. CDR3 loop: CASSSRDGEAFF. CDR3 nucleotide sequence: TGTGCCAGCAGCTCCCGGGACGGCGAAGCTTTCTTT. The chain recombines TRBV5-4 with TRBJ1-1, with D possibly matching TRBD1 (5 bases). The CDR3 length is 12 residues. In germline, CDR1 is SGHNT, CDR2 YYREEE (reference sequence). Deletions cut 3 bases from V and 8 bases from J, with 11 bases between.